The 18 T cell receptor beta chains in this list originate from one sample, sequenced in a study of shared clonotypes between healthy human individuals (dated by TCRdb to the early 2020s). For the CD8 naive samples, CD45RO-negative cells were positively selected for CCR7, yielding a CD45RA+CCR7+ population from which TemRA cells were excluded. The library came from the immunoSEQ multiplex PCR assay. TCRdb holds this immuneACCESS table with in-frame rearrangements only. Some clones are missing; in checked studies, unresolved V genes explain under half, and the rest has no known cause. The sample table holds some 1,900,000 clones, of which approximately 95% were seen once. The biggest ten clones account for around 1% of the sample. Sequenced input: naive CD8+ T cells sorted from blood. The sample's cell subset or site label, decoded: CD45RA+CCR7+. Receptor source: a man aged 18 to 29 in good health.

This clone was seen more than once but under ten times. The chain links TRBV7-9 to TRBJ1-1; a possible D gene is TRBD1 (6 bases). The V gene lost 5 bases and the J gene lost 1 base, with 11 bases spanning the gap. This CDR3 has 14 residues. Germline values: CDR1 SEHNR, CDR2 FQNEAQ (reference sequence). The CDR3 is CASSETGSNTEAFF. The DNA of the CDR3 is TGTGCCAGCAGCGAAACAGGGTCGAACACTGAAGCTTTCTTT.

The chain carries TRBV29-1 and TRBJ2-1, with 9 bases that match TRBD1. V lost 7 bases to trimming and J lost 3 bases; unmatched junction nucleotides: 10. This CDR3 contains 15 residues. The germline V gene has CDR1 SQVTM and CDR2 ANQGSEA. The CDR3 region has the DNA TGCAGCGCTCCCTCGGGACAGGGTTACTACAATGAGCAGTTCTTC. Its protein product is CSAPSGQGYYNEQFF.

The chain employs TRBV14 and TRBJ1-2; no firm D call. This CDR3 has 13 amino acids. Trimming shortened V by 3 bases and J by 4 bases, and 9 bases separated the two germline ends. CDR1 SGHDN and CDR2 FVKESK come from the germline V gene. CDR3 bases: TGTGCCAGCAGCCAGCGGATCGCCTATGGCTACACCTTC. Translating gives CASSQRIAYGYTF.

This chain connects TRBV2 to TRBJ2-7, with 9 positions matching TRBD2. CDR1 is SNHLY, CDR2 FYNNEI, per germline. With V trimmed by 7 bases and J by 1 base, 8 bases remained unmatched. The CDR3 consists of 15 residues. CDR3 amino acids: CASTAGGHSSYEQYF. CDR3 nucleotides: TGTGCCAGCACCGCGGGGGGGCATAGTTCCTACGAGCAGTACTTC.

In its sample, this clone was seen once. The rearrangement joins TRBV6-1 to TRBJ2-2; D remains ambiguous. V was trimmed by 6 bases and J by 1 base, leaving 12 bases between them. CDR1 is MNHNS and CDR2 is SASEGT in the germline V gene. The CDR3 is 15 residues long. The CDR3 region has the DNA TGTGCCAGCAGCCCGGAAGCATGGAACACCGGGGAGCTGTTTTTT. Its protein product is CASSPEAWNTGELFF.

The chain links TRBV2 to TRBJ2-3, with 9 positions matching TRBD2. The germline CDR1 and CDR2 sequences are SNHLY and FYNNEI. CDR3 length: 14 residues. V was pared by 7 bases and J by 5 bases, with 7 bases of the junction left unmatched. CDR3 amino acids: CASTAGGEIDTQYF. The CDR3, as DNA: TGTGCCAGCACGGCGGGGGGGGAGATAGATACGCAGTATTTT.

The gene calls are TRBV7-9 and TRBJ2-7, with a weak D call TRBD1 (6 bases). V was shortened by 5 bases and J by 1 base, with 9 bases between the two germline ends. Germline V CDR1 and CDR2: SEHNR, FQNEAQ (reference sequence). This CDR3 spans 13 amino acids. The CDR3 DNA reads TGTGCCAGCAGCAACGGACAGTCCTACGAGCAGTACTTC. Its protein product is CASSNGQSYEQYF.

In its sample, this clone was seen once. The chain combines TRBV28 with TRBJ2-3, with 7 nucleotides matching TRBD1. The CDR3 sequence is 14 residues long. The germline V gene has CDR1 MDHEN and CDR2 SYDVKM. V lost 6 bases to trimming and J lost 3 bases; unmatched junction nucleotides: 6. The CDR3 region is CASSRGQHTDTQYF. The CDR3 bases are TGTGCCAGCAGCCGGGGACAGCATACAGATACGCAGTATTTT.

This clone was observed once. The V call is TRBV19, the J call TRBJ2-3; D is unresolved. Trimming took off 5 bases at V and 1 base at J, with 10 bases between the two ends. CDR1 and CDR2 from the germline V gene are LNHDA and SQIVND (reference sequence). The CDR3 covers 14 residues. CDR3 in amino acids: CASSFGQGTDTQYF. CDR3 in DNA: TGTGCCAGTAGTTTCGGGCAGGGCACAGATACGCAGTATTTT.

V usage is TRBV6-1 and J usage is TRBJ1-1, with 9 nucleotides matching TRBD1. CDR3 length: 15 residues. The germline CDR1 and CDR2 sequences are MNHNS and SASEGT. Losses at the gene ends were 3 bases for V and 5 bases for J; bases not matched to a gene: 7. The CDR3 sequence: CASSETGTGKTEAFF. In DNA, the CDR3 is TGTGCCAGCAGTGAGACCGGGACAGGGAAAACTGAAGCTTTCTTT.

The rearrangement uses TRBV30 and TRBJ2-7; possible D gene TRBD2, 6 bases. This CDR3 comprises 15 residues. Trimming pared 3 bases from V and 4 bases from J, leaving 19 bases between. Germline values: CDR1 GTSNPN, CDR2 SVGIG (reference sequence). CDR3 nucleotides: TGTGCCTGGAGAAGCCCAACGGACTACCGGTACGAGCAGTACTTC. Protein: CAWRSPTDYRYEQYF.

V gene TRBV27 combines with J gene TRBJ2-7, with D perhaps matching TRBD1 (6 bases). The V gene lost 2 bases and the J gene lost 0 bases, with 14 bases spanning the gap. Germline-derived CDR1 and CDR2 are MNHEY and SMNVEV (reference sequence). The CDR3 runs to 16 residues. The CDR3 DNA sequence: TGTGCCAGCAGTTTAACCGTGGGGGACACCTCCTACGAGCAGTACTTC. Translation: CASSLTVGDTSYEQYF.

The chain couples TRBV4-3 to TRBJ2-1; 8 positions match TRBD2. V trimming: 3 bases; J trimming: 5 bases; junction bases outside the gene matches: 6. This CDR3 region has 15 residues. The germline V gene encodes CDR1 LGHNA and CDR2 YSLEER. Here the CDR3 reads CASSQGPGLDNEQFF. CDR3 DNA: TGCGCCAGCAGCCAGGGTCCGGGACTAGACAATGAGCAGTTCTTC.

The chain uses TRBV9 and TRBJ2-3, with TRBD2 matching 11 bases. CDR1 SGDLS and CDR2 YYNGEE come from the germline V gene. With 5 bases clipped from V and 2 bases from J, the junction kept 10 bases outside the gene matches. The CDR3 sequence is 17 residues long. The CDR3 loop is CASSLSGGELLTDTQYF. DNA of the CDR3: TGTGCCAGCAGTCTTAGCGGGGGGGAACTTCTCACAGATACGCAGTATTTT.

V usage is TRBV4-1 and J usage is TRBJ2-7; TRBD1 aligns across 9 bases. Trimming at V came to 0 bases and at J to 2 bases, leaving 5 bases not matched to a gene. Germline V gene sequence: CDR1 MGHRA, CDR2 YSYEKL. The CDR3 has 16 amino acids. DNA for the CDR3: TGCGCCAGCAGCCAAGACCGGGACAGGGCGACCTACGAGCAGTACTTC. It specifies CASSQDRDRATYEQYF.

Comment on this clone: Other DNA sequences in the sample encode the same CDR3. The chain is built from TRBV4-1 and TRBJ2-5; no definite D call. The CDR3 consists of 13 residues. The germline V and J ends were trimmed by 6 bases and 3 bases, with 11 bases remaining between them. The germline V gene has CDR1 MGHRA and CDR2 YSYEKL. The CDR3 DNA is TGCGCCAGCAGTCTTGATGGAGAAGAGACCCAGTACTTC. Its protein product is CASSLDGEETQYF.

This clone was seen just once. The chain is built from TRBV5-6 and TRBJ2-7, with D possibly TRBD2 on 5 matching bases. The germline CDR1 and CDR2 sequences are SGHDT and YYEEEE. CDR3 size: 15 residues. Trimming removed 0 bases at V and 5 bases at J, with 15 bases between. The CDR3 is CASSLAGIVRDEQYF. For the CDR3, the DNA is TGTGCCAGCAGCTTGGCCGGAATCGTGAGGGACGAGCAGTACTTC.

The V gene is TRBV4-3, the J gene TRBJ2-7; no reliable D call. CDR3 length: 13 amino acids. Between the trimmed V and J ends, which lost 2 bases and 6 bases, there was a span of 11 bases. The germline V gene encodes CDR1 LGHNA and CDR2 YSLEER. The CDR3, as DNA: TGCGCCAGCAGCCAATTACTTGTAGGCGAGCAGTACTTC. Amino acids: CASSQLLVGEQYF.